The following is a T cell receptor beta chain sequence with its context. Its antigen is unidentified. These data are taken from a study of T cell repertoires in aging, cancer and after chemotherapy. Findings of the study overall: Healthy donors lost TCR diversity with age mainly through richness, cancer patients through richness and evenness. Rebound thymic output was suggested by rising median generation probability during chemotherapy in each cancer cohort.

The template was genomic DNA from peripheral blood, not RNA. TRB rearrangements spanning V, D and J were amplified using mixed TRB-A/B primers. TCRdb fed the multiplex PCR reads into MiXCR, producing one record per CDR3 protein. The sample shows approximately 10,000 distinct CDR3 sequences, approximately 46% of them seen only once. The CDR3 consists of 15 residues. The germline V gene has CDR1 LNHNV and CDR2 YYDKDF (reference sequence). With V trimmed by 4 bases and J by 4 bases, 8 bases remained unmatched. The sequence was collected from a human donor in good health. V usage is TRBV15 and J usage is TRBJ1-2; TRBD1 matches at 8 bases. The sample comprised blood. For the CDR3, the DNA is TGTGCCACCAGCACCCCGGACAGGGATATCTATGGCTACACCTTC. It encodes CATSTPDRDIYGYTF.